The 8 T cell receptor beta chains given below trace back to one sample, sequenced in a study of T cell repertoires in cytomegalovirus infection. These receptors lack a known antigen. Each CDR3 protein is one row after TCRdb ran MiXCR on the reads. The sample holds fewer than 850,000 distinct CDR3 sequences, 25% to 35% seen once. Sample: cultured CD8+ T cells from PBMCs, taken from culture after CMV antigen stimulation. The receptors were gathered from a human donor in good health (CMV status not recorded). Some clones in this sample may be carry-over from other donors' samples.

This clonotype was seen more than once but under ten times. The rearrangement links TRBV6-8 to TRBJ2-7; TRBD2 matches 13 bases. J gave up 3 bases and V 6 bases, and 14 bases lay outside the gene matches. The germline V gene has CDR1 MNHGY and CDR2 SAAAGT. CDR3 size: 18 residues. CDR3: CASSVLGTSGDSRYEQYV. CDR3 coding DNA: TGTGCCAGCAGCGTACTCGGGACTAGCGGGGACTCCCGCTACGAGCAGTACGTC.

The V and J genes are TRBV20-1 and TRBJ2-2, with TRBD1 matching over 10 bases. Germline lookup yields CDR1 DFQATT and CDR2 SNEGSKA (reference sequence). V gave up 7 bases and J gave up 4 bases; unmatched junction bases: 9. The CDR3 totals 15 residues. This chain's CDR3 is CSGTDRGLGTGELFF. Written as DNA, the CDR3 is TGCAGTGGAACCGACAGGGGGCTCGGCACCGGGGAGCTGTTTTTT.

CDR3 sequence reads: CASRQSPGQGVGYGYTF. The CDR3 DNA follows: TGTGCCAGCAGACAATCCCCCGGACAGGGGGTTGGTTATGGCTACACCTTC. The J gene is TRBJ1-2, the V gene TRBV6-2 or TRBV6-3, with 10 bases lining up with TRBD1. The CDR3 consists of 17 residues. J gave up 5 bases and V 6 bases, and 15 bases lay outside the gene matches. CDR1 MNHEY and CDR2 SVGEGT come from the germline V gene.

The V gene is TRBV13, the J gene TRBJ2-5; tentative D call: TRBD2 (6 bases). Trimming pared 6 bases from V and 5 bases from J, leaving 19 bases between. This CDR3 has 15 amino acids. The germline V gene has CDR1 PRHDT and CDR2 FYEKMQ (reference sequence). The chain's CDR3 is CASSKGLRIGETQYF. The CDR3 DNA reads TGTGCCAGCAGTAAGGGACTTCGGATCGGTGAGACCCAGTACTTC.

This clonotype was observed at least ten times. V usage is TRBV12-3 or TRBV12-4 and J usage is TRBJ1-3, with D possibly TRBD1 on 6 matching bases. Trimming removed 5 bases from V and 4 bases from J, with 15 bases in between. The CDR3 contains 15 residues. CDR3 sequence reads: CASSPPGGSGNTIYF. In nucleotides, the CDR3 is TGTGCCAGCAGTCCCCCTGGGGGCAGCGGAAACACCATATATTTT.

V usage is TRBV11-2 and J usage is TRBJ2-7; TRBD1 matches at 7 bases. Germline CDR1 is SGHAT and CDR2 is FQNNGV. The CDR3 spans 12 residues. J was trimmed by 6 bases and V by 5 bases; bases with no gene match: 4. The DNA for the CDR3 is TGTGCCAGCAGCCCGACAGGGTTCGAGCAGTACGTC. Its translation: CASSPTGFEQYV.

This clonotype was counted a few times. The J gene is TRBJ1-2, the V gene TRBV7-9; 9 bases are a match to TRBD1. Per the germline V gene, CDR1 is SEHNR and CDR2 is FQNEAQ (reference sequence). Trimming took 4 bases from V and 4 from J; bases not matched to a gene: 10. There are 16 residues in the CDR3. CDR3 sequence reads: CASSSPGDRVGYGYTF. The CDR3 DNA follows: TGTGCCAGCAGCTCTCCCGGGGACAGGGTGGGCTATGGCTACACCTTC.

The V call is TRBV12-3 or TRBV12-4, the J call TRBJ1-4, with D possibly being TRBD1 (6 bases). This CDR3 region has 14 residues. V was pared by 7 bases and J by 12 bases, with 21 bases between. Here the CDR3 reads CASTSGALLSELFF. The CDR3 bases are TGTGCCAGCACTTCGGGGGCTCTACTTTCAGAACTGTTTTTT.